Below are 5 T cell receptor beta chains sequenced from a single sample in a study of identical twins. TCRdb re-analysed the 5' RACE reads in MiXCR, keeping a single row per CDR3 protein. The data contain 520,000 or so distinct CDR3 sequences, 22% of them singletons. This sample was also put to use in a study of T cells expressing NK-cell markers.

Sequenced sample: CD4+ T cells sorted from blood. Receptors were obtained from a woman aged 18-35 years in good health.

This clonotype was detected many times. The V gene is TRBV5-1, the J gene TRBJ2-7, with D uncertain. Per germline, CDR1 SGHRS and CDR2 YFSETQ. Trimming stripped 4 bases from V and 1 base from J, with 18 bases between. CDR3 length equals 16 residues. Written as DNA, the CDR3 is TGCGCCAGCAGCCCGAGAGTTGATCTCCTATCCTACGAGCAGTACTTC. Translating it yields CASSPRVDLLSYEQYF.

This clonotype was detected ten times or more. The chain links TRBV20-1 to TRBJ2-1; D gene uncertain. Trimming took off 3 bases at V and 7 bases at J, with 10 bases between the two ends. The CDR3 totals 12 residues. Per the germline V gene, CDR1 is DFQATT and CDR2 is SNEGSKA (reference sequence). Written as DNA, the CDR3 is TGCAGTGCTAGGAAGCTTGAAAATGAGCAGTTCTTC. Protein product: CSARKLENEQFF.

This chain connects TRBV6-1 to TRBJ2-2; D is unclear. The germline gives CDR1 MNHNS, CDR2 SASEGT. This CDR3 spans 15 amino acids. Trimming shortened V by 7 bases and J by 1 base, and 13 bases separated the two germline ends. CDR3 DNA: TGTGCCAGCACCCGCCAGAGCGTGAACACCGGGGAGCTGTTTTTT. Encoded protein: CASTRQSVNTGELFF.

The chain employs TRBV11-2 and TRBJ2-1; D ambiguous. Looked up from germline, CDR1 is SGHAT and CDR2 is FQNNGV. The CDR3 contains 18 residues. The germline V and J ends were trimmed by 1 base and 0 bases, with 16 bases remaining between them. The CDR3, as DNA: TGTGCCAGCAGCTTAGTTAGGATGAGCCCCCGCTCCTACAATGAGCAGTTCTTC. Amino acids: CASSLVRMSPRSYNEQFF.

V and J are TRBV12-3 or TRBV12-4 and TRBJ1-5; perhaps TRBD1 as D (6 bases). There are 14 residues in the CDR3. Deletions cut 6 bases from V and 5 bases from J, with 14 bases between. CDR3 sequence (DNA): TGTGCCAGCAGCCACAGGGACATAGATCAGCCCCAGCATTTT. Translating it yields CASSHRDIDQPQHF.